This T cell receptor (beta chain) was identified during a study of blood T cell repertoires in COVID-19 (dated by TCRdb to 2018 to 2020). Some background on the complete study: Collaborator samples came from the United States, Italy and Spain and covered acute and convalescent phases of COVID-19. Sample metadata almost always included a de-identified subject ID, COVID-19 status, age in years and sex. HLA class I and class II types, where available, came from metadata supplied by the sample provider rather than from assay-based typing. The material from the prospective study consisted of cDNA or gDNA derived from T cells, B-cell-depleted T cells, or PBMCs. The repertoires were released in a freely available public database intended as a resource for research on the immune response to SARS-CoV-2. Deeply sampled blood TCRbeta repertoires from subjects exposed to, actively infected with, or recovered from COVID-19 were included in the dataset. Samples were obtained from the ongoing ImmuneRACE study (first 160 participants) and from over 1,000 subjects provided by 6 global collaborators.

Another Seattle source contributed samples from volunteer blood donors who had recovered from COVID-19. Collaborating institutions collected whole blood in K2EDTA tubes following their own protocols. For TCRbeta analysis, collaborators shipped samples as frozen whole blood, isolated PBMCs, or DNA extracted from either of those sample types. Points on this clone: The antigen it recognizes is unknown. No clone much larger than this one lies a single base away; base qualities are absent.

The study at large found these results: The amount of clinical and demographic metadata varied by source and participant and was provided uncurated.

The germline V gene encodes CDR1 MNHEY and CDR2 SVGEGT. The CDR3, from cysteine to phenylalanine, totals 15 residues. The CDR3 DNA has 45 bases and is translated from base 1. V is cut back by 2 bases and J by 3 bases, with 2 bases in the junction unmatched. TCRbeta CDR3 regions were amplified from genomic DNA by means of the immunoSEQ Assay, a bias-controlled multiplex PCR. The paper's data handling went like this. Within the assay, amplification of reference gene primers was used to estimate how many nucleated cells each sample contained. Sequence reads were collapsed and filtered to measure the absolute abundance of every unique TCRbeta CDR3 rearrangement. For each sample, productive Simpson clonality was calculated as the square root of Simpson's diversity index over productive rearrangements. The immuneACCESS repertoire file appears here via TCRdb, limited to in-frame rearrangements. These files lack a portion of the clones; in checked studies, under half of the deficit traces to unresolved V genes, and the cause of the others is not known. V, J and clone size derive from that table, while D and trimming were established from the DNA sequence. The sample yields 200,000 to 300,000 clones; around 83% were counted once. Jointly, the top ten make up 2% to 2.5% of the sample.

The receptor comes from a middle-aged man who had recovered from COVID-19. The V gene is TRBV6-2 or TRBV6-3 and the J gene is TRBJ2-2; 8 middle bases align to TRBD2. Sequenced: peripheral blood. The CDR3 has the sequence CASSYSGGDTGELFF. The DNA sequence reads TGTGCCAGCAGTTACAGCGGGGGTGACACCGGGGAGCTGTTTTTT.